This record covers a single TCR beta chain. The clone's antigen remains unknown. Per-base quality was not reported, and no clone a single base away is much larger than it. These data belong to a study of early stage breast cancer tumors (dated by TCRdb to about 2017). For the study in its entirety: Of the 15 or so invasive breast tumors, around twelve were found to be estrogen receptor-positive, progesterone receptor-positive and HER2-negative. Most of the 12 ER+/PR+/HER2- tumors were invasive ductal carcinomas, while the other four were invasive lobular carcinomas. On average, each sample got about 10-fold read coverage. The samples as a whole yielded under 3,500,000 detected templates, corresponding to roughly 1.1 million unique clonotypes.

Two independent genomic DNA replicates were amplified for each sample, with 0.5 ug used for blood and about 1.5 ug for tumor or normal breast. TCRB sequencing of genomic DNA was carried out with the ImmunoSeq Intro kit according to the manufacturer's instructions. The multiplex PCR ran for 30 to 40 cycles using proprietary primers and spike-in control sequences for absolute quantification. An 87-bp fragment spanning the CDR3 and flanking V and J genes was sequenced with single-end 150-bp reads. Seven samples, with two replicates for each sample, were multiplexed per lane of an Illumina MiSeq using version 3.0 chemistry. As for how the authors treated the data: Raw data were processed by the vendor's proprietary pipeline, with both replicates merged into one result per sample. A clonotype was defined as productive rearrangements that share the same V-gene family, CDR3 amino acid sequence and J-gene segment. To compute clonality, the normalized Shannon entropy (Pielou evenness) of TCRB abundances was subtracted from 1. To estimate T cell density, the total number of templates was divided by the input cell count, which was inferred from how much DNA went in. Recon was used with default parameters to estimate total repertoire diversity and clonality. Tumor-enriched clonotypes were defined as having over 0.1% abundance in tumor and at least 32-fold higher abundance than in normal breast. TCRdb took over this immuneACCESS table, retaining in-frame rearrangements with V and J assigned. Such tables are incomplete; in checked studies, under half of the missing clones stem from an unresolved V gene, and the remainder is unexplained. Clone size and the V and J calls come from that table; the DNA yielded D and trimming. This sample lists some 30,000 clones; 60% to 80% were detected once. Around 10% of the sample is in the top ten clones.

There are 14 amino acids in the CDR3, from cysteine to phenylalanine inclusive. Here the CDR3 DNA is all that survives: 42 bases in frame from base 1. The germline V gene provides CDR1 SGDLS and CDR2 YYNGEE. Trimming takes 3 bases from V and 8 bases from J, and the germline ends sit 15 bases apart. About 19-55 mg of tumor tissue was diced and typically yielded more than 2.5 ug of DNA. The study profiled bulk TCR beta-chain repertoires in matched peripheral blood, tumor and adjacent normal breast tissue taken from roughly 17 patients with early-stage breast cancer. After resection, tumor tissue identified by eye was cut out and put into prechilled RNAlater. A TissueLyser II was used to homogenize diced tumor tissue (about 17-55 mg) in RLTplus buffer containing beta-mercaptoethanol and antifoaming agent. The Qiagen AllPrep DNA/RNA Mini kit was used for genomic DNA extraction. The paper as a whole reports these results and caveats: Greater similarity was observed between blood and normal breast repertoires than between blood and tumor repertoires, and tumor was distinguished from normal in about 90% of the 16 patients when each tissue was compared with blood. Around 2.5-fold higher T cell density and higher clonality were observed in tumors than in adjacent normal breast tissue. Because the cohort was small, a breakdown by tumor subtype could not be done. Enriched TCRB sequences shared across patients were found to be mostly commonly generated sequences that were unlikely to play an important role in the tumor microenvironment. Chain pairing and functional markers such as CD4, CD8 and FOXP3 were missed by bulk genomic DNA sequencing of unsorted cells.

The V and J genes are TRBV9 and TRBJ1-3, with TRBD1 as a weak D call on 5 bases. The sequencing input was breast tumor tissue. This TCR came from a person aged 30-39 years with breast cancer. In nucleotide form, the sequence is TGTGCCAGCAGCGGACCAGGCCTGACAGACACCATATATTTT. The encoded protein is CASSGPGLTDTIYF.